The clone carrying this TCR beta chain was detected only a few times. The antigen is unknown. CDR3 regions were amplified by Arm-PCR using iRepertoire HTBI primers to build TCR beta libraries. Each CDR3 protein is one row after TCRdb ran MiXCR on the multiplex PCR reads. The table records around 250,000 distinct CDR3 sequences, about 18% of them present only once. The CDR3 runs 15 residues. CDR1 and CDR2 from the germline V gene are DFQATT and SNEGSKA (reference sequence). The germline V and J ends were trimmed by 1 base and 3 bases, with 16 bases remaining between them. The data belong to a study of regulatory T cells in long-lasting Graves disease. Study-level results: Newly diagnosed Graves' patients exceeded persistent ones in TCR diversity.

Time point specified: newly diagnosed GD, antithyroid drugs for less than 3 months. With RNA extracted from PBMCs as input, the TCR library was made. The data also belong to a second study, concerning T cells in Graves' hyperthyroidism and ophthalmopathy.

The material was peripheral blood mononuclear cells (PBMCs), obtained at new diagnosis, from a patient treated with antithyroid drugs. The receptor's source is a woman aged 25 to 39 with Graves disease. The chain links TRBV20-1 to TRBJ2-7, with D perhaps matching TRBD2 (5 bases). CDR3 protein: CSARGERAAVYEQYF. In nucleotides, the CDR3 is TGCAGTGCTAGAGGAGAGAGGGCGGCCGTCTACGAGCAGTACTTC.